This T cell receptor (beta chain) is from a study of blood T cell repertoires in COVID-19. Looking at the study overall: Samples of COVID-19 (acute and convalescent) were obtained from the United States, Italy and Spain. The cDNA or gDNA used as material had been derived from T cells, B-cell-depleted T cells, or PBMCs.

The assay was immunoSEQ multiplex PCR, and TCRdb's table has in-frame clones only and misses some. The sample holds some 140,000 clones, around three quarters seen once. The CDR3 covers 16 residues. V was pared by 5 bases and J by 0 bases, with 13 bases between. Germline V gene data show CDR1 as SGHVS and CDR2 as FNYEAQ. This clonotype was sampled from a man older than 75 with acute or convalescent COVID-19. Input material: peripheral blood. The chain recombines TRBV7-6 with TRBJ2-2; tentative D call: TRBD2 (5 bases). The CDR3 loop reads CASSPQGGSNTGELFF. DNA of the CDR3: TGTGCCAGCAGCCCCCAAGGCGGGTCGAACACCGGGGAGCTGTTTTTT.